The next 3 T cell receptor beta chains were all read from a single sample in a study of T-cell reconstitution after alpha-beta-depleted transplantation in children. Molecular barcoding with unique molecular identifiers was used for the TCRbeta library. TCRdb reprocessed the PCR reads with MiXCR, giving one entry per CDR3 protein. The sample records roughly 70,000 distinct CDR3 sequences, approximately 4.4% being singletons. The sequencing used PBMCs, mostly from graft donor cells, collected 180 days after TCRalphabeta/CD19-depleted stem cell transplant. These TCRs come from a boy under two years old who had a stem cell transplant for acute myeloid leukemia, so the T cells may come from the graft donor.

This clonotype occurred once. The rearrangement links TRBV29-1 to TRBJ1-2; D is unclear. Trimming took off 4 bases at V and 4 bases at J, with 10 bases between the two ends. The CDR3 extends over 12 amino acids. Germline CDR1 SQVTM, CDR2 ANQGSEA. The CDR3 region is CSVGAGPYGYTF. In DNA form, the CDR3 reads TGCAGCGTTGGGGCGGGTCCCTATGGCTACACCTTC.

This clonotype was counted at least ten times. The chain couples TRBV4-1 to TRBJ2-7; D gene uncertain. CDR1 and CDR2 from the germline V gene are MGHRA and YSYEKL. The CDR3 is made up of 15 amino acids. CDR3 sequence reads: CASSQDHNGPYEQYV. As DNA, the CDR3 is TGCGCCAGCAGCCAAGATCATAACGGACCCTACGAGCAGTACGTT.

This clonotype has ten or more counts. The chain uses TRBV12-3 or TRBV12-4 and TRBJ2-3, with D possibly TRBD1 on 5 matching bases. CDR3 length equals 16 residues. V lost 6 bases and J 0 bases, leaving 16 bases between the germline ends. The CDR3 DNA follows: TGTGCCAGCAGCACAGGCGTAAGTGGGAGCACAGATACGCAGTATTTT. It codes for CASSTGVSGSTDTQYF.